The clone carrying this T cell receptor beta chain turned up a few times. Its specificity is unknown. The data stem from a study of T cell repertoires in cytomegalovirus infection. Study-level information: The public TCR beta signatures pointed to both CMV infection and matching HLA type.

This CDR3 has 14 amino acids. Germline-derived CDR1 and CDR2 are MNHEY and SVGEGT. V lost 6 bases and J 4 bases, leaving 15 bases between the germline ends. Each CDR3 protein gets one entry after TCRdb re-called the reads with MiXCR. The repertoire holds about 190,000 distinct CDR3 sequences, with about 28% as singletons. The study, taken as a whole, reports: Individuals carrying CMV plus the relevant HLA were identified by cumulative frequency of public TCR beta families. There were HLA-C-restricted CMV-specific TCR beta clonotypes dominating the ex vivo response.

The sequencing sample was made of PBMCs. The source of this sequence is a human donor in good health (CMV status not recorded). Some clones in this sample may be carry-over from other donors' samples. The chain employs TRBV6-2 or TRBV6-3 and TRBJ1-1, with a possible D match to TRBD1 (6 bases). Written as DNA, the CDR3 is TGTGCCAGCAGCCTTATTAGGGGGGTCACTGAAGCTTTCTTT. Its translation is CASSLIRGVTEAFF.